The entry below gives a single TCR beta chain sequence along with its context. Its matching antigen is unknown. Profiled with immunoSEQ multiplex PCR; TCRdb holds only in-frame clones, not every one. In the table there are approximately 210,000 clones, around 72% of which are singletons. Germline-derived CDR1 and CDR2 are LNHNV and YYDKDF (reference sequence). The CDR3 loop spans 16 amino acids. Trimming took off 3 bases at V and 1 base at J, with 14 bases between the two ends. This entry comes from a study of cytotoxic CD8 clonotypes in ibrutinib-treated CLL. Study results and caveats: Whereas clonality rose at ibrutinib response, it declined toward baseline at progression. The clonality rise at ibrutinib response reflected private clonotype expansion.

The sample consisted of PBMCs, taken after 24 months of ibrutinib treatment. This chain connects TRBV15 to TRBJ2-3; D might be TRBD1 or TRBD2, each matching 5 bases. This clonotype was sampled from a human donor with chronic lymphocytic leukemia. As DNA, the CDR3 is TGTGCCACCAGCAGGGGGGTGGGAGTAGGCACAGATACGCAGTATTTT. This gives the protein CATSRGVGVGTDTQYF.